The 32 T cell receptor beta chains below were found in one sample sequenced in a study of cytotoxic CD8 clonotypes in ibrutinib-treated CLL. Repertoires were generated with immunoSEQ multiplex PCR, while TCRdb's copy carries only in-frame clones and drops some. The sample shows just over 200,000 clones, 75% to 85% of them seen only once. The sample here was PBMCs, taken after 12 months of ibrutinib treatment. These receptors originate from a human donor with chronic lymphocytic leukemia.

The V and J genes are TRBV18 and TRBJ2-7; the match to TRBD1 covers 12 bases. Germline trimming cut 3 bases from V and 6 bases from J; bases unmatched to any gene: 3. Looked up from germline, CDR1 is KGHSH and CDR2 is LQKENI. The CDR3 extends over 14 amino acids. The chain's CDR3 is CASSPGTGGIEQYF. For the CDR3, the DNA is TGTGCCAGCTCACCTGGGACAGGGGGCATCGAGCAGTACTTC.

This clone was counted only a few times. V usage is TRBV6-4 and J usage is TRBJ2-7; 7 bases line up with TRBD2. CDR3 size: 14 residues. Germline-derived CDR1 and CDR2 are MRHNA and SNTAGT. J lost 1 base, V lost 6 bases, and 6 bases had no gene match. The chain's CDR3 is CASSPTRESYEQYF. CDR3 coding DNA: TGTGCCAGCAGCCCGACGCGGGAGTCCTACGAGCAGTACTTC.

This chain uses TRBV6-5 with TRBJ2-1; 8 bases fit TRBD2. J gave up 3 bases and V 2 bases, and 3 bases lay outside the gene matches. The germline gives CDR1 MNHEY, CDR2 SVGAGI. The CDR3 loop spans 15 amino acids. The CDR3 nucleotides are TGTGCCAGCAGTTACGGGCGGGGGGACTACAATGAGCAGTTCTTC. It is translated as CASSYGRGDYNEQFF.

The chain couples TRBV5-4 to TRBJ1-1, with D perhaps TRBD1 (5 bases). This CDR3 comprises 12 residues. V shed 0 bases and J shed 12 bases, with 12 bases lying between them. Germline CDR1 is SGHNT and CDR2 is YYREEE (reference sequence). CDR3 protein: CASSLAGGSPFF. Here the CDR3 DNA reads TGTGCCAGCAGCTTGGCCGGGGGTTCGCCTTTCTTT. Filled out from reference TRBV5-4 and TRBJ1-1, the complete variable domain reads ETGVTQSPTHLIKTRGQQVTLRCSSQSGHNTVSWYQQALGQGPQFIFQYYREEENGRGNFPPRFSGLQFPNYSSELNVNALELDDSALYLCASSLAGGSPFFGQGTRLTVV.

The V and J genes are TRBV2 and TRBJ2-5, with D possibly TRBD1 on 6 matching bases. Looked up from germline, CDR1 is SNHLY and CDR2 is FYNNEI. The CDR3 covers 15 residues. Deletions cut 7 bases from V and 5 bases from J, with 20 bases between. In DNA form, the CDR3 reads TGTGCCAGCAAAGTAATCCAGGGGCCGGGGGAGACCCAGTACTTC. It translates to CASKVIQGPGETQYF.

The chain recombines TRBV2 with TRBJ2-1; D may be TRBD2 (6 bases). The V gene lost 6 bases and the J gene lost 2 bases, with 14 bases spanning the gap. The CDR3 has 15 residues. Germline V gives CDR1 SNHLY, CDR2 FYNNEI. The CDR3 coding sequence is TGTGCCAGCAGGAAGGGTAGCGGACCCTACAATGAGCAGTTCTTC. It translates to CASRKGSGPYNEQFF.

This chain connects TRBV5-4 to TRBJ2-3; the D is unclear. Germline CDR1 is SGHNT and CDR2 is YYREEE (reference sequence). V was clipped by 2 bases and J by 0 bases, with 13 bases between them. The length of the CDR3 is 16 residues. The CDR3, as DNA: TGTGCCAGCAGCTTAGACGCTGCCCCTAGCACAGATACGCAGTATTTT. This codes for CASSLDAAPSTDTQYF.

This clone was counted between two and nine times. V is TRBV19 and J is TRBJ2-1; TRBD1 matches 7 bases. CDR1 and CDR2 (germline): LNHDA, SQIVND (reference sequence). There are 16 residues in the CDR3. Losses at the gene ends were 5 bases for V and 8 bases for J; bases not matched to a gene: 15. The CDR3 here is CASSPNRGVLSHEQFF. DNA for the CDR3: TGTGCCAGTAGTCCCAACAGGGGCGTCCTCTCCCATGAGCAGTTCTTC.

V is TRBV25-1 and J is TRBJ2-2; a possible D gene is TRBD2 (6 bases). The CDR3 spans 12 residues. Looked up from germline, CDR1 is MGHDK and CDR2 is SYGVNS. V lost 6 bases, J lost 6 bases, and 8 bases lay in between. CDR3 DNA sequence: TGTGCCAGCAGGGAGGGTCCCGGGGAGCTGTTTTTT. This sequence encodes CASREGPGELFF.

This clone came up a few times. V usage is TRBV7-8 and J usage is TRBJ2-1; a possible D gene is TRBD1 (7 bases). Per the germline V gene, CDR1 is SGHVS and CDR2 is FQNEAQ. The length of the CDR3 is 16 residues. Trimming took off 5 bases at V and 1 base at J, with 15 bases between the two ends. The CDR3, as DNA: TGTGCCAGCAGCACCCCACAGGGGAGGTCCTACAATGAGCAGTTCTTC. It encodes CASSTPQGRSYNEQFF. Combining the CDR3 with reference TRBV7-8 and TRBJ2-1 gives the whole variable domain GAGVSQSPRYKVAKRGQDVALRCDPISGHVSLFWYQQALGQGPEFLTYFQNEAQLDKSGLPSDRFFAERPEGSVSTLKIQRTQQEDSAVYLCASSTPQGRSYNEQFFGPGTRLTVL.

This chain links TRBV19 with TRBJ1-2; D may be TRBD1 (5 bases). V was shortened by 4 bases and J by 4 bases, with 13 bases between the two germline ends. The length of the CDR3 is 14 residues. Germline V lookup: CDR1 LNHDA, CDR2 SQIVND (reference sequence). The CDR3 spells CASSTPGLLYGYTF. DNA of the CDR3: TGTGCCAGTAGTACTCCAGGGCTTCTCTATGGCTACACCTTC.

The rearrangement uses TRBV7-9 and TRBJ2-7, with D maybe TRBD1 (6 bases). Germline V gives CDR1 SEHNR, CDR2 FQNEAQ (reference sequence). Trimming shortened V by 5 bases and J by 6 bases, and 11 bases separated the two germline ends. CDR3 size: 12 residues. DNA for the CDR3: TGTGCCAGCAGCCTACAGGGCGCCGAGCAGTACTTC. It translates to CASSLQGAEQYF. The full variable domain, in which reference TRBV7-9 and TRBJ2-7 provide the parts outside the CDR3, is DTGVSQNPRHKITKRGQNVTFRCDPISEHNRLYWYRQTLGQGPEFLTYFQNEAQLEKSRLLSDRFSAERPKGSFSTLEIQRTEQGDSAMYLCASSLQGAEQYFGPGTRLTVT.

About this clone itself: The junction departs from germline at one end; a sequencing error may be responsible. V is TRBV7-7 and J is TRBJ2-1; 10 nucleotides line up with TRBD2. The CDR3 length is 15 residues. CDR1 and CDR2 from the germline V gene are SSHAT and FNYEAQ (reference sequence). CDR3 coding DNA: TGTGCTAGCAGCCCCGAGCGGGGGGGATACAATGAGCAGTTCTTC. It encodes CASSPERGGYNEQFF. Looking up the rest from reference TRBV7-7 and TRBJ2-1 gives the full variable domain: GAGVSQSPRYKVTKRGQDVTLRCDPISSHATLYWYQQALGQGPEFLTYFNYEAQPDKSGLPSDRFSAERPEGSISTLTIQRTEQRDSAMYRCASSPERGGYNEQFFGPGTRLTVL.

The chain employs TRBV15 and TRBJ1-5; a possible D gene is TRBD1 (6 bases). Germline CDR1 reads LNHNV; CDR2 reads YYDKDF (reference sequence). This CDR3 region has 17 residues. The germline V and J ends were trimmed by 0 bases and 0 bases, with 12 bases remaining between them. This CDR3 reads CATSRDEDRYSNQPQHF. The CDR3 DNA follows: TGTGCCACCAGCAGAGATGAAGACAGGTATAGCAATCAGCCCCAGCATTTT.

The chain employs TRBV5-1 and TRBJ2-7, with 9 bases fitting TRBD1. Germline assignment: CDR1 SGHRS and CDR2 YFSETQ. Unmatched junction bases numbered 5, after V lost 5 bases and J lost 2 bases. This CDR3 is 14 amino acids long. The CDR3 DNA reads as TGCGCCAGCAGACCGGGACAGGGTCCCTACGAGCAGTACTTC. Amino acids: CASRPGQGPYEQYF.

The chain employs TRBV5-4 and TRBJ2-1; either TRBD1 or TRBD2 may fit D (5 bases each). There are 15 residues in the CDR3. Trimming shortened V by 4 bases and J by 0 bases, and 11 bases separated the two germline ends. In germline, CDR1 is SGHNT, CDR2 YYREEE (reference sequence). The CDR3 sequence: CASSPGTSSYNEQFF. In DNA form, the CDR3 reads TGTGCCAGCAGCCCAGGGACGAGCTCCTACAATGAGCAGTTCTTC.

The CDR3 region has the DNA TGTGCCAGTAGTATATCAGGGGTCCCAAGAGCCTACGAGCAGTACTTC. Translating gives CASSISGVPRAYEQYF. The chain employs TRBV19 and TRBJ2-7; possible D gene TRBD1, 6 bases. CDR1 and CDR2 from the germline V gene are LNHDA and SQIVND (reference sequence). Trimming took off 2 bases at V and 2 bases at J, with 16 bases between the two ends. The CDR3 runs 16 residues.

This clone appeared a few times. This chain joins TRBV7-2 and TRBJ2-1, with D perhaps matching TRBD2 (6 bases). Trimming took off 5 bases at V and 6 bases at J, with 8 bases between the two ends. CDR1 is SGHTA, CDR2 FQGNSA, per germline. The CDR3 extends over 12 amino acids. The CDR3 DNA follows: TGTGCCAGCAGCCGACTAGTCAATGAGCAGTTCTTC. Encoded protein: CASSRLVNEQFF.

The rearrangement uses TRBV28 and TRBJ2-5, with D possibly being TRBD1 or TRBD2 (5 bases each). Trimming took 9 bases from V and 5 from J, leaving 16 bases between them. The germline V gene encodes CDR1 MDHEN and CDR2 SYDVKM. The CDR3 is made up of 13 amino acids. CDR3 amino acids: CASHGGLRETQYF. The CDR3 DNA sequence: TGTGCCAGTCATGGGGGTCTCAGGGAGACCCAGTACTTC.

This chain connects TRBV5-6 to TRBJ1-1; D unresolved. This CDR3 contains 13 residues. CDR1 is SGHDT and CDR2 is YYEEEE in the germline V gene. The V end was cut by 1 base, the J end by 2 bases, with 6 bases between. The CDR3 bases are TGTGCCAGCAGCTTGTTCTTAAACACTGAAGCTTTCTTT. It encodes CASSLFLNTEAFF.

The J gene is TRBJ1-1, the V gene TRBV7-9; no clear D gene. CDR1 and CDR2 (germline): SEHNR, FQNEAQ (reference sequence). The CDR3 extends over 14 amino acids. The V end lost 1 base, the J end lost 5 bases, and 11 bases lay between the germline ends. The CDR3 nucleotides read TGTGCCAGCAGCTTAGGAGCTGATGGGACTGAAGCTTTCTTT. This encodes CASSLGADGTEAFF.

The chain recombines TRBV28 with TRBJ2-1; 9 nucleotides align to TRBD2. Trimming cost V 1 base and J 3 bases; bases outside gene matches: 4. Germline V gives CDR1 MDHEN, CDR2 SYDVKM. There are 16 residues in the CDR3. The CDR3 loop is CASSLFVAGDYNEQFF. CDR3 nucleotides: TGTGCCAGCAGTTTATTTGTAGCGGGGGACTACAATGAGCAGTTCTTC. The full variable domain, rest sourced from reference TRBV28 and TRBJ2-1, is DVKVTQSSRYLVKRTGEKVFLECVQDMDHENMFWYRQDPGLGLRLIYFSYDVKMKEKGDIPEGYSVSREKKERFSLILESASTNQTSMYLCASSLFVAGDYNEQFFGPGTRLTVL.

This chain links TRBV6-1 with TRBJ1-5; tentative D call: TRBD1 (5 bases). This CDR3 has 16 amino acids. The germline gives CDR1 MNHNS, CDR2 SASEGT. V lost 2 bases and J 0 bases, leaving 11 bases between the germline ends. The CDR3 loop reads CASSEWWTTSNQPQHF. The CDR3 nucleotides read TGTGCCAGCAGTGAATGGTGGACAACTAGCAATCAGCCCCAGCATTTT.

The J gene is TRBJ1-5, the V gene TRBV21-1. TRBV21-1 is a pseudogene. The CDR3 covers 14 residues. CDR3 DNA sequence: TGTGCCAGCAGCAAAAACGGCATTCATCAGCCCCAGCATTTT. Translating it yields CASSKNGIHQPQHF.

The J gene is TRBJ2-3, the V gene TRBV7-9; D is undetermined. In germline, CDR1 is SEHNR, CDR2 FQNEAQ (reference sequence). The CDR3 extends over 14 amino acids. V was trimmed by 8 bases and J by 2 bases, leaving 14 bases between them. The DNA of the CDR3 is TGTGCCAGCCATCGGAGAGGCGACACAGATACGCAGTATTTT. Translating it yields CASHRRGDTDTQYF.

The chain joins TRBV5-1 to TRBJ1-2, with 8 bases lining up with TRBD1. CDR3 length: 14 residues. Germline V CDR1 and CDR2: SGHRS, YFSETQ. V was pared by 4 bases and J by 2 bases, with 4 bases of the junction left unmatched. Here the CDR3 reads CASSGWTGNYGYTF. CDR3 sequence (DNA): TGCGCCAGCAGCGGATGGACAGGGAACTATGGCTACACCTTC.

This clone turned up a few times. V gene TRBV4-1 combines with J gene TRBJ2-3; D unclear. Trimming shortened V by 1 base and J by 2 bases, and 10 bases separated the two germline ends. Germline loops: CDR1 MGHRA, CDR2 YSYEKL. The length of the CDR3 is 15 residues. CDR3 in amino acids: CASSQGVQLTDTQYF. In nucleotides, the CDR3 is TGCGCCAGCAGCCAAGGTGTACAGCTCACAGATACGCAGTATTTT.

This clone was seen a few times. The CDR3 DNA is TGTGCCAGCAGTTCGGGACAGGCCTTAATTGAAGCTTTCTTT. It specifies CASSSGQALIEAFF. The chain carries TRBV27 and TRBJ1-1; 8 nucleotides line up with TRBD1. V trimming: 4 bases; J trimming: 7 bases; junction bases outside the gene matches: 8. This CDR3 is built from 14 residues. Germline lookup yields CDR1 MNHEY and CDR2 SMNVEV (reference sequence).

The chain carries TRBV19 and TRBJ2-5, with a tentative D call TRBD2 (6 bases). V was shortened by 5 bases and J by 4 bases, with 11 bases between the two germline ends. Germline V gene lookup returns CDR1 LNHDA and CDR2 SQIVND (reference sequence). The length of the CDR3 is 13 residues. DNA for the CDR3: TGTGCCAGTAGTTTTTCCGGGGGAGAGACCCAGTACTTC. It codes for CASSFSGGETQYF.

The chain recombines TRBV19 with TRBJ1-2; a possible D gene is TRBD1 (6 bases). The V end was cut by 4 bases, the J end by 5 bases, with 17 bases between. The CDR3 is 15 amino acids. Germline CDR1 and CDR2: LNHDA and SQIVND (reference sequence). The CDR3 sequence is CASSTLGEGGYGYTF. The CDR3 DNA is TGTGCCAGTAGTACCCTCGGAGAGGGGGGTTATGGCTACACCTTC.

This clone showed up just a few times. The J gene is TRBJ1-5, the V gene TRBV7-2, with D tentatively TRBD1 (5 bases). The CDR3 spans 17 residues. The V gene's germline CDR1 is SGHTA and CDR2 FQGNSA. V was cut by 2 bases and J by 0 bases, with 14 bases left in between. The CDR3: CASSLNSGPYSNQPQHF. In DNA form, the CDR3 reads TGTGCCAGCAGCTTAAACTCGGGGCCATATAGCAATCAGCCCCAGCATTTT.

The chain combines TRBV19 with TRBJ2-5, with D possibly being TRBD1 or TRBD2 (5 bases each). The CDR3 consists of 14 residues. The V and J ends lost 2 bases and 7 bases respectively, with 14 bases between them. Per the germline V gene, CDR1 is LNHDA and CDR2 is SQIVND (reference sequence). The CDR3: CASSISREFGTQYF. CDR3 DNA: TGTGCCAGTAGTATATCCAGGGAGTTTGGGACCCAGTACTTC.